Below, 5 T cell receptor beta chains from the same sample are listed, as sequenced in a study of blood T cell repertoires in COVID-19. Sequenced by immunoSEQ multiplex PCR; TCRdb stores in-frame clones only, minus some. The sample lists fewer than 200,000 clones, around 80% occurring once. Material for sequencing was peripheral blood. The source is a woman aged 70-85 years who had recovered from COVID-19.

Only a few counts were recorded for this clone. V usage is TRBV7-9 and J usage is TRBJ1-1, with a possible D match to TRBD1 (6 bases). Germline assignment: CDR1 SEHNR and CDR2 FQNEAQ (reference sequence). Trimming left V 5 bases short and J 5 bases short, with 18 bases between. The CDR3 contains 15 residues. The CDR3 nucleotides are TGTGCCAGCAGCCCCGGACTGGGGGGGCCAACTGAAGCTTTCTTT. This translates into CASSPGLGGPTEAFF. The full variable domain, in which reference TRBV7-9 and TRBJ1-1 provide the parts outside the CDR3, is DTGVSQNPRHKITKRGQNVTFRCDPISEHNRLYWYRQTLGQGPEFLTYFQNEAQLEKSRLLSDRFSAERPKGSFSTLEIQRTEQGDSAMYLCASSPGLGGPTEAFFGQGTRLTVV.

This clone is a singleton in its sample. The rearrangement uses TRBV28 and TRBJ1-1, with 10 bases that match TRBD1. CDR3 length: 15 residues. Germline trimming cut 4 bases from V and 4 bases from J; bases unmatched to any gene: 6. Per germline, CDR1 MDHEN and CDR2 SYDVKM. The CDR3: CASSSLTGGGTEAFF. CDR3 nucleotide sequence: TGTGCCAGCAGTTCTCTGACAGGGGGCGGCACTGAAGCTTTCTTT.

This clone has just one count. The chain carries TRBV5-4 and TRBJ1-2; a weak D match, TRBD1 (6 bases). Trimming removed 7 bases at V and 1 base at J, with 8 bases between. Germline V lookup: CDR1 SGHNT, CDR2 YYREEE (reference sequence). This CDR3 has 12 residues. The CDR3 region is CASGGHNYGYTF. In DNA, the CDR3 is TGTGCCAGCGGGGGCCATAACTATGGCTACACCTTC.

V usage is TRBV11-2 and J usage is TRBJ2-7, with a weak D call TRBD1 (6 bases). The CDR3 has 14 residues. The V gene lost 5 bases and the J gene lost 3 bases, with 14 bases spanning the gap. Germline V gives CDR1 SGHAT, CDR2 FQNNGV. The CDR3 DNA reads TGTGCCAGCAGCCCGGAAGGGACACTCTACGAGCAGTACTTC. It encodes CASSPEGTLYEQYF. The variable domain in full, completed from reference TRBV11-2 and TRBJ2-7, reads EAGVAQSPRYKIIEKRQSVAFWCNPISGHATLYWYQQILGQGPKLLIQFQNNGVVDDSQLPKDRFSAERLKGVDSTLKIQPAKLEDSAVYLCASSPEGTLYEQYFGPGTRLTVT.

This chain uses TRBV7-2 with TRBJ2-5; TRBD2 matches at 11 bases. The CDR3 loop spans 16 amino acids. Losses at the gene ends were 5 bases for V and 5 bases for J; bases not matched to a gene: 10. The germline CDR1 and CDR2 sequences are SGHTA and FQGNSA. In nucleotides, the CDR3 is TGTGCCAGCAGCGTCGGGACTAGCGGAGGGGGTGAGACCCAGTACTTC. Translating gives CASSVGTSGGGETQYF.